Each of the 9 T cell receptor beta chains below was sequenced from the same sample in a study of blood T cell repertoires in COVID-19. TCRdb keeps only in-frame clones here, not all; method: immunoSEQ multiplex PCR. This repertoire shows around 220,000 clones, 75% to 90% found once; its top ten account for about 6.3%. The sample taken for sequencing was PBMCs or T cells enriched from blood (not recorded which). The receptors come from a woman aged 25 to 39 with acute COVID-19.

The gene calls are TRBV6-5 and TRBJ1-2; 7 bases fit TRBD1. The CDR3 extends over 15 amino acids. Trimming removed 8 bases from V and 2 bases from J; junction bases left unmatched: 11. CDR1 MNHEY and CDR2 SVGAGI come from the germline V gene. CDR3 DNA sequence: TGTGCCAGCTCTGGGACAGAAGCTCAGAACTATGGCTACACCTTC. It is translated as CASSGTEAQNYGYTF.

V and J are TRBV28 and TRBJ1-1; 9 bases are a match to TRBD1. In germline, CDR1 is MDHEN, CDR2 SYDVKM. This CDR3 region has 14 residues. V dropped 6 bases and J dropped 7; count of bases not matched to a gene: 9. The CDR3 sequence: CASRSGTGNYEAFF. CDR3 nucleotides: TGTGCCAGCAGATCCGGGACAGGGAACTATGAAGCTTTCTTT.

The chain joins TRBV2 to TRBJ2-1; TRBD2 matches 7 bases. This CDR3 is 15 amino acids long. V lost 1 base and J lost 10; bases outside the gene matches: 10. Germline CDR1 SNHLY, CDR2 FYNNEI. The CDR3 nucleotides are TGTGCCAGCAGTGAAGTGGGCGGGGGTTCACGGGAGCAGTTCTTC. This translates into CASSEVGGGSREQFF. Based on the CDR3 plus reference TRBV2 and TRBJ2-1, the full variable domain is EPEVTQTPSHQVTQMGQEVILRCVPISNHLYFYWYRQILGQKVEFLVSFYNNEISEKSEIFDDQFSVERPDGSNFTLKIRSTKLEDSAMYFCASSEVGGGSREQFFGPGTRLTVL.

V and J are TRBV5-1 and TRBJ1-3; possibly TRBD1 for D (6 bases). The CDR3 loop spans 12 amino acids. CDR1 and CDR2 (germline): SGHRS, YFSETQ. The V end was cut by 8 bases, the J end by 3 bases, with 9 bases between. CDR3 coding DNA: TGCGCCAGTACAGGGCATGGAAACACCATATATTTT. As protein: CASTGHGNTIYF.

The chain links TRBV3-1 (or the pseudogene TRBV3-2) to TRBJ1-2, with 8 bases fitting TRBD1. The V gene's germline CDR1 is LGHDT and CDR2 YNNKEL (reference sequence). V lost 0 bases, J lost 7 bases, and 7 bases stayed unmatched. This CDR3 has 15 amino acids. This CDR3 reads CASSQDPTGGGGYTF. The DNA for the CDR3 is TGTGCCAGCAGCCAAGACCCCACAGGGGGGGGTGGCTACACCTTC.

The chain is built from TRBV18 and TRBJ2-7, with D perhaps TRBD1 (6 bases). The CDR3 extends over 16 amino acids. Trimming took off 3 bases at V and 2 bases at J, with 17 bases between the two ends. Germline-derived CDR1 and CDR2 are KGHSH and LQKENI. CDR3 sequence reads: CASSPSKTGLTYEQYF. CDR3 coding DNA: TGTGCCAGCTCACCTTCTAAGACAGGATTAACCTACGAGCAGTACTTC. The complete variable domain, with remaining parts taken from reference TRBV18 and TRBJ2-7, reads NAGVMQNPRHLVRRRGQEARLRCSPMKGHSHVYWYRQLPEEGLKFMVYLQKENIIDESGMPKERFSAEFPKEGPSILRIQQVVRGDSAAYFCASSPSKTGLTYEQYFGPGTRLTVT.

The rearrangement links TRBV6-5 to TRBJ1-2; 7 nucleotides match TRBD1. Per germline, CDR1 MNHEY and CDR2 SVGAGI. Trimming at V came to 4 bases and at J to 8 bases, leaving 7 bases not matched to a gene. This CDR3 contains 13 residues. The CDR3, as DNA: TGTGCCAGCAGTTCTCTTCAGGGGGAGGGCTACACCTTC. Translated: CASSSLQGEGYTF.

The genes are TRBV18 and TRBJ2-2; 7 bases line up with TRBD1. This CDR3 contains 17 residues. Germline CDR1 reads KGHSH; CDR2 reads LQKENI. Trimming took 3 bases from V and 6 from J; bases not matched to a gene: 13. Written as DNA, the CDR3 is TGTGCCAGCTCACCGCCAAACAGGGGAGAGAATCCCGGGGAGCTGTTTTTT. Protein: CASSPPNRGENPGELFF.

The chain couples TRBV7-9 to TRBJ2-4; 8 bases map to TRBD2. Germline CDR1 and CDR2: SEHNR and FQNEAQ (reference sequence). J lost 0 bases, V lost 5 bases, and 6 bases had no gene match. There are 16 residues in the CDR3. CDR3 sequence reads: CASSRGGSLAKNIQYF. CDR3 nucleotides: TGTGCCAGCAGCCGCGGGGGGTCCCTAGCCAAAAACATTCAGTACTTC.